These T cell receptor beta chains were read from a single sample in a study of cytomegalovirus exposure and HLA in healthy donors. Some clones are missing from TCRdb's copy, which holds only in-frame ones; the method was immunoSEQ multiplex PCR. The sample records under 150,000 clones, nearly 80% being singletons. The source material was PBMCs. The source of these receptors is a woman aged 40 to 55 in good health and CMV-seronegative. CDR3s include the opening cysteine and the closing phenylalanine or tryptophan. The D gene is left open where the match is weak. Clone size is given for some rows only: seen once, a few or many times, or a class if the clone is expanded.

cdr3_length clone_size j_call d_call v_call cdr3_aa cdr3_nt
14 few TRBJ2-3 TRBD1 TRBV6-6 CASSRTGTTDTQYF TGTGCCAGCAGTCGGACAGGGACTACAGATACGCAGTATTTT
19 - TRBJ2-3 TRBD2 TRBV9 CASSVDPSGRFGPADTQYF TGTGCCAGCAGCGTAGACCCTAGCGGGAGGTTCGGGCCCGCAGATACGCAGTATTTT
17 - TRBJ2-2 TRBD2 TRBV4-2 CASSQGELAGNTGELFF TGTGCCAGCAGCCAAGGAGAACTAGCGGGTAACACCGGGGAGCTGTTTTTT
16 few TRBJ2-1 TRBD1 TRBV7-2 CASSLGPGGSYNEQFF TGTGCCAGCAGCTTAGGTCCAGGGGGATCCTACAATGAGCAGTTCTTC
14 once TRBJ2-7 TRBD1 TRBV6-5 CASSYYRGPYEQYF TGTGCCAGCAGTTACTACAGGGGGCCCTACGAGCAGTACTTC
13 - TRBJ2-5 TRBD1 TRBV27 CASRLGQAGTQYF TGTGCCAGCAGACTCGGACAGGCTGGGACCCAGTACTTC
16 - TRBJ2-2 - TRBV5-1 CASSFHRNSNTGELFF TGCGCCAGCAGCTTTCACAGGAATTCGAACACCGGGGAGCTGTTTTTT
13 - TRBJ2-3 TRBD1 TRBV29-1 CSLRQGATDTQYF TGCAGCCTCAGACAGGGGGCAACAGATACGCAGTATTTT
16 - TRBJ2-7 - TRBV6-5 CASSYSYGGSSYEQYF TGTGCCAGCAGTTACTCATATGGCGGTAGCTCCTACGAGCAGTACTTC
15 - TRBJ2-7 TRBD1 TRBV6-5 CASSYLDRGSYEQYF TGTGCCAGCAGTTATCTGGACAGGGGTTCCTACGAGCAGTACTTC
15 - TRBJ1-2 TRBD1 TRBV4-1 CASSQGTDRLIGYTF TGCGCCAGCAGCCAAGGGACGGACAGGCTTATTGGCTACACCTTC
12 once TRBJ2-7 - TRBV5-6 CASTSGGHEQYF TGTGCCAGCACCTCGGGGGGCCACGAGCAGTACTTC
11 - TRBJ2-3 TRBD2 TRBV11-2 CASSLGTNGYF TGTGCCAGCAGCCTCGGGACTAACGGGTATTTT
17 few TRBJ1-2 - TRBV7-2 CASSLGEKPYLNYGYTF TGTGCCAGCAGCTTAGGAGAAAAGCCATACCTTAACTATGGCTACACCTTC
14 - TRBJ2-1 - TRBV10-3 CAISDPRRYNEQFF TGTGCCATCAGTGATCCTAGGCGGTACAATGAGCAGTTCTTC
13 - TRBJ2-7 TRBD1 TRBV28 CASKLTGTYEQYF TGTGCCAGCAAATTGACAGGGACCTACGAGCAGTACTTC
18 - TRBJ2-3 TRBD2 TRBV19 CASSITGGSIVSADTQYF TGTGCCAGTAGTATTACGGGCGGGAGCATTGTGAGCGCAGATACGCAGTATTTT
16 - TRBJ1-1 TRBD1 TRBV5-1 CASSLRQGGTNTEAFF TGCGCCAGCAGCCTTCGACAGGGGGGAACAAACACTGAAGCTTTCTTT
14 - TRBJ2-7 TRBD2 TRBV11-1 CASSRSGRIREQYF TGTGCCAGCAGCCGTAGCGGGAGGATTAGGGAGCAGTACTTC
12 - TRBJ2-7 - TRBV29-1 CSVLHSSYEQYF TGCAGCGTTTTGCACAGCTCCTACGAGCAGTACTTC
14 - TRBJ1-2 - TRBV28 CASSLYRADYGYTF TGTGCCAGCAGTTTATACAGGGCAGACTACGGCTACACCTTC
13 few TRBJ2-5 TRBD2 TRBV6-6 CGIAGGPGETQYF TGTGGGATAGCGGGAGGGCCTGGGGAGACCCAGTACTTC
14 - TRBJ2-3 TRBD2 TRBV13 CASRLRGGTDTQYF TGTGCCAGCAGGTTGCGGGGGGGCACAGATACGCAGTATTTT
16 - TRBJ1-2 TRBD1 TRBV5-6 CASSTGTGQSSYGYTF TGTGCCAGCAGCACCGGGACAGGGCAATCCTCCTATGGCTACACCTTC
16 few TRBJ2-1 TRBD2 TRBV27 CASSFRGGAAYNEQFF TGTGCCAGCAGTTTTCGGGGGGGGGCAGCCTACAATGAGCAGTTCTTC
16 few TRBJ2-5 TRBD1 TRBV5-8 CASSLGRDSSRETQYF TGTGCCAGCAGCTTGGGTCGGGACAGCTCAAGAGAGACCCAGTACTTC
15 - TRBJ1-5 - TRBV19 CASSTGVSSNQPQHF TGTGCCAGTAGTACAGGGGTTTCGAGCAATCAGCCCCAGCATTTT
14 - TRBJ2-2 - TRBV6-4 CASSFGHQAGELFF TGTGCCAGCAGTTTCGGACACCAGGCCGGGGAGCTGTTTTTT
15 once TRBJ1-5 TRBD1 TRBV28 CASKDRQGQYQPQHF TGTGCCAGCAAGGATAGACAGGGCCAGTATCAGCCCCAGCATTTT
15 - TRBJ1-1 - TRBV6-5 CASYKLRGPITEAFF TGTGCCAGCTACAAACTCCGGGGTCCGATAACTGAAGCTTTCTTT
16 - TRBJ2-3 TRBD2 TRBV11-2 CASSLGAGGPADTQYF TGTGCCAGCAGCTTAGGCGCGGGAGGGCCGGCAGATACGCAGTATTTT
14 - TRBJ1-5 - TRBV27 CASSLAGAGQPQHF TGTGCCAGCAGTTTAGCGGGGGCCGGACAGCCCCAGCATTTT
14 few TRBJ2-2 - TRBV2 CASRRETGSGELFF TGTGCCAGCAGGCGAGAAACGGGATCCGGGGAGCTGTTTTTT